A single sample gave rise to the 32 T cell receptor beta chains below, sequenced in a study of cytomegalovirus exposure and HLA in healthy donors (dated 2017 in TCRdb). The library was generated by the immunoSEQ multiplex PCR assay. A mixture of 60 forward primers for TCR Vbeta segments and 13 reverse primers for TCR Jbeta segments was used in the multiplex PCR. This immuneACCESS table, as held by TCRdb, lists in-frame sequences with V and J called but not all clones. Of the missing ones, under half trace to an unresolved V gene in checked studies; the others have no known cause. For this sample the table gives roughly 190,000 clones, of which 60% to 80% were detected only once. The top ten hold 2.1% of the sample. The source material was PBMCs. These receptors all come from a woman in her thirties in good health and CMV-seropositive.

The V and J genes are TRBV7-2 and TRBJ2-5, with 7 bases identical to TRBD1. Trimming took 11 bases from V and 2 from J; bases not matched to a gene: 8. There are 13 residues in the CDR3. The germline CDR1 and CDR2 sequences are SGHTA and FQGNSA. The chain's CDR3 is CARDRDRQETQYF. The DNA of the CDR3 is TGTGCCCGGGACCGGGACAGACAAGAGACCCAGTACTTC. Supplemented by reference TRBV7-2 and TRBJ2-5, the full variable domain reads GAGVSQSPSNKVTEKGKDVELRCDPISGHTALYWYRQSLGQGLEFLIYFQGNSAPDKSGLPSDRFSAERTGGSVSTLTIQRTQQEDSAVYLCARDRDRQETQYFGPGTRLLVL.

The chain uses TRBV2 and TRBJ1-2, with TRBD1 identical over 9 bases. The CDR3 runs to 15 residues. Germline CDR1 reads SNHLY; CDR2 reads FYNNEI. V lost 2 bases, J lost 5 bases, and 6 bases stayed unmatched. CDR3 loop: CASSERTGADYGYTF. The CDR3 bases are TGTGCCAGCAGTGAAAGGACAGGGGCGGATTATGGCTACACCTTC. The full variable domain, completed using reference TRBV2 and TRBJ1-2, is EPEVTQTPSHQVTQMGQEVILRCVPISNHLYFYWYRQILGQKVEFLVSFYNNEISEKSEIFDDQFSVERPDGSNFTLKIRSTKLEDSAMYFCASSERTGADYGYTFGSGTRLTVV.

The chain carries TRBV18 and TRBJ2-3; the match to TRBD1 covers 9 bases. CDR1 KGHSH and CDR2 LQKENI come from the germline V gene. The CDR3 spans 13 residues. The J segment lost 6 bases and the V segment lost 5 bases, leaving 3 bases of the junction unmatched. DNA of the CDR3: TGTGCCAGCTCATTTACAGGGGGCGATACGCAGTATTTT. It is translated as CASSFTGGDTQYF.

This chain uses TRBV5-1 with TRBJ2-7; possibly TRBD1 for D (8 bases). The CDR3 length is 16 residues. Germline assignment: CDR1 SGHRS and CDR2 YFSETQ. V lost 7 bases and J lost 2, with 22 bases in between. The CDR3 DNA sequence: TGCGCCAGCGGGGAGGGCTGGACAGGGAGAACCTACGAGCAGTACTTC. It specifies CASGEGWTGRTYEQYF.

The CDR3 sequence is CASSLTENYGYTF. DNA of the CDR3: TGTGCCAGCAGCCTGACAGAGAACTATGGCTACACCTTC. This rearrangement joins TRBV27 to TRBJ1-2; possibly TRBD1 for D (5 bases). The V gene's germline CDR1 is MNHEY and CDR2 SMNVEV (reference sequence). The CDR3 sequence is 13 residues long. Trimming removed 6 bases from V and 2 bases from J, with 10 bases in between.

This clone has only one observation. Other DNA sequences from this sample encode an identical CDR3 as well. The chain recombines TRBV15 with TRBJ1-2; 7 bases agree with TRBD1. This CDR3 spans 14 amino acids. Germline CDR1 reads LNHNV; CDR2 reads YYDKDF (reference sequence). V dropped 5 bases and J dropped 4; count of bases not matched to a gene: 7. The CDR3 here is CATSSRTGAYGYTF. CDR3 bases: TGTGCCACCAGCTCTCGGACAGGAGCCTATGGCTACACCTTC.

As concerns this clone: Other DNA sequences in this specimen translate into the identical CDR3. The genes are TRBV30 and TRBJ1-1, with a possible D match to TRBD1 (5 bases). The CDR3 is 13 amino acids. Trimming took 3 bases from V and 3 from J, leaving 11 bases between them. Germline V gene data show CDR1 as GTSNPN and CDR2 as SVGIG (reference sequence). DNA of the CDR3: TGTGCCTGGAGCCTAGGGGTGGACACTGAAGCTTTCTTT. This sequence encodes CAWSLGVDTEAFF.

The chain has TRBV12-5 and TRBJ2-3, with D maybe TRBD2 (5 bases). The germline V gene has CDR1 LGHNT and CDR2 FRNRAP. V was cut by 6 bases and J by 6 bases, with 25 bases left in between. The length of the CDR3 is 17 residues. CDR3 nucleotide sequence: TGTGCTAGTGGCCGAGGCCTAGCCGCGAGTATGGAGGATACGCAGTATTTT. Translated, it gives CASGRGLAASMEDTQYF.

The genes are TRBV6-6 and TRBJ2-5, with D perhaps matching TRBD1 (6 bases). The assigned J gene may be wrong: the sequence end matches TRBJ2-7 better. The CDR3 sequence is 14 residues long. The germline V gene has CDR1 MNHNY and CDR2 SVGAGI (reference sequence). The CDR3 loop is CASTGPTTGIEQYF. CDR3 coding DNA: TGTGCCAGCACGGGTCCAACAACAGGGATCGAGCAGTACTTC.

CDR3: CASSGPQKGNNQPQHF. CDR3 bases: TGTGCCAGCAGTGGCCCGCAGAAGGGGAACAATCAGCCCCAGCATTTT. The gene calls are TRBV2 and TRBJ1-5; the D gene is possibly TRBD1 (5 bases). The germline V and J ends were trimmed by 4 bases and 3 bases, with 16 bases remaining between them. Germline V gene data show CDR1 as SNHLY and CDR2 as FYNNEI. The CDR3 has 16 residues.

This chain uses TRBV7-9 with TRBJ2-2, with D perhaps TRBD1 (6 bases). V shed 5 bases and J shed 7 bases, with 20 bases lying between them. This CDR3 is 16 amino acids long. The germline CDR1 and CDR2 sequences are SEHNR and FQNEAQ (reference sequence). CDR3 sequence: CASSHPTTGWGGELFF. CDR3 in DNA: TGTGCCAGCAGCCACCCGACTACAGGGTGGGGCGGGGAGCTGTTTTTT.

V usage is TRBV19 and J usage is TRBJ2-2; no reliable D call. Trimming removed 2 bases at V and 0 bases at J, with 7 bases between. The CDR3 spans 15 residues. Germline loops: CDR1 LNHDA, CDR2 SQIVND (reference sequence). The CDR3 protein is CASSILAANTGELFF. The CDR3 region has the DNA TGTGCCAGTAGTATACTCGCGGCGAACACCGGGGAGCTGTTTTTT.

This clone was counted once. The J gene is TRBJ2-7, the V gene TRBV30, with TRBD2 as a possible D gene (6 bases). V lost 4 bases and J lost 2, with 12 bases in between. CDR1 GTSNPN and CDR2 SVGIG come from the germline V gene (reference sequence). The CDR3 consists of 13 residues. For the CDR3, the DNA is TGTGCCTGGAAGGAGGGCCTTACCTACGAGCAGTACTTC. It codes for CAWKEGLTYEQYF.

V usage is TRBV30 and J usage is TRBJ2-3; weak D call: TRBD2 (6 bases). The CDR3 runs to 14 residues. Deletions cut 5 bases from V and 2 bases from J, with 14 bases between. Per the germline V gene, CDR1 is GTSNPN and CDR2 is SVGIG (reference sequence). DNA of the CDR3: TGTGCCTGGGGAGGAGGGCCTACCACAGATACGCAGTATTTT. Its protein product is CAWGGGPTTDTQYF.

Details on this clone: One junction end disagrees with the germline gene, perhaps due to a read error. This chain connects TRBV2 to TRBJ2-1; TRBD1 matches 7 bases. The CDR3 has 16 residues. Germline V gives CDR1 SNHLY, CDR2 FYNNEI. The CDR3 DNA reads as TGTGCCAACAGTGAACGAGGGACAGAATACTACAATGAGCAGTTCTTC. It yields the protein CANSERGTEYYNEQFF.

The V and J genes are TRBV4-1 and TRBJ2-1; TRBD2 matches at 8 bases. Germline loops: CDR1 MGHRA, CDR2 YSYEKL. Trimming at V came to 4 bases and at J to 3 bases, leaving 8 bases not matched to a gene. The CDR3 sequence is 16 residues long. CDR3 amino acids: CASSRLPTSGYNEQFF. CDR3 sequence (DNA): TGCGCCAGCAGCCGCCTTCCCACTAGCGGCTACAATGAGCAGTTCTTC.

In DNA, the CDR3 is TGTGCCAGCAGCTTCACGGGACAGGGGTTGAATGAGCAGTTCTTC. Amino acids: CASSFTGQGLNEQFF. The chain uses TRBV7-2 and TRBJ2-1; 10 bases fit TRBD1. J was trimmed by 7 bases and V by 3 bases; bases with no gene match: 6. The germline gives CDR1 SGHTA, CDR2 FQGNSA. The CDR3 has 15 residues.

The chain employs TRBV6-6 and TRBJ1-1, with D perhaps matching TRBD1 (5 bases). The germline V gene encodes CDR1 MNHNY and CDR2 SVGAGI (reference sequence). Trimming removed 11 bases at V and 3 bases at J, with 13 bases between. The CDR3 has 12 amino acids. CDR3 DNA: TGTGCCCTAAACGGGGGGGACACTGAAGCTTTCTTT. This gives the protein CALNGGDTEAFF.

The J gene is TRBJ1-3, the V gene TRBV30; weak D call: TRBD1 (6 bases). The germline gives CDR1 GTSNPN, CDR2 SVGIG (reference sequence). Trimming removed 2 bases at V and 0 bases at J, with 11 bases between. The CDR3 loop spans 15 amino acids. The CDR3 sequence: CAWSTGQSSGNTIYF. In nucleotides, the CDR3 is TGTGCCTGGAGTACAGGACAGAGCTCTGGAAACACCATATATTTT.

CDR3 protein: CASREGTEAFF. The CDR3 region has the DNA TGCGCCAGCAGGGAGGGGACTGAAGCTTTCTTT. This chain links TRBV4-1 with TRBJ1-1; D possibly corresponds to TRBD1 (5 bases). CDR1 is MGHRA and CDR2 is YSYEKL in the germline V gene. Trimming stripped 6 bases from V and 5 bases from J, with 7 bases between. The CDR3 length is 11 residues.

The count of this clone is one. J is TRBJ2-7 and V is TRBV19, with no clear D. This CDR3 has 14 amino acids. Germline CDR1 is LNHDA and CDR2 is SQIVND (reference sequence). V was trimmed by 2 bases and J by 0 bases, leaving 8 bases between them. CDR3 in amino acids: CASSISAGSYEQYF. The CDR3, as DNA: TGTGCCAGTAGTATATCGGCAGGCTCCTACGAGCAGTACTTC.

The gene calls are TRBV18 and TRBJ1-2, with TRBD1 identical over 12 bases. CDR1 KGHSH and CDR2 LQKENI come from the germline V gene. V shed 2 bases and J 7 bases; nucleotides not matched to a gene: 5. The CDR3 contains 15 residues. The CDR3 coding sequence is TGTGCCAGCTCACCAATAGGGACAGGGGGCGTTGGCTACACCTTC. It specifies CASSPIGTGGVGYTF.

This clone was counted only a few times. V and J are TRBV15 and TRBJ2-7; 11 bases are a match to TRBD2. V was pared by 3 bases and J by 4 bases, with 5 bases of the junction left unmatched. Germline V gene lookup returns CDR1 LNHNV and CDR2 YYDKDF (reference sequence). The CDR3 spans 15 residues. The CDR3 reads CATSRGTSGSYEQYF. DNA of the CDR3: TGTGCCACCAGCAGGGGTACTAGCGGGAGTTACGAGCAGTACTTC. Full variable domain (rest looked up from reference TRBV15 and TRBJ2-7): DAMVIQNPRYQVTQFGKPVTLSCSQTLNHNVMYWYQQKSSQAPKLLFHYYDKDFNNEADTPDNFQSRRPNTSFCFLDIRSPGLGDTAMYLCATSRGTSGSYEQYFGPGTRLTVT.

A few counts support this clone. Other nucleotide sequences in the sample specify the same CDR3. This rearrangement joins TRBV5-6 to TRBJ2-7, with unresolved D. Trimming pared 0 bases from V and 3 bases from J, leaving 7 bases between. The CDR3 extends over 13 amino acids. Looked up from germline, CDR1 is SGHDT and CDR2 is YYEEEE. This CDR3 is CASSLGRSYEQYF. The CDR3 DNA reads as TGTGCCAGCAGCTTGGGCAGAAGCTACGAGCAGTACTTC.

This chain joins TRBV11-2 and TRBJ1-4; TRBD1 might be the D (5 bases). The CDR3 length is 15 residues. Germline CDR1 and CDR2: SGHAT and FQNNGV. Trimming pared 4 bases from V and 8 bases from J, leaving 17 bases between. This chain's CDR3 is CASSSSGGGWEKLFF. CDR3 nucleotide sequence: TGTGCCAGCAGCTCATCCGGGGGGGGATGGGAAAAACTGTTTTTT.

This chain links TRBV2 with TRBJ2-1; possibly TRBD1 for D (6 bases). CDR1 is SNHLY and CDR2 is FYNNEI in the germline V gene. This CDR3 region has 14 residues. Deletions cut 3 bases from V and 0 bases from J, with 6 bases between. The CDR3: CASSDRGSYNEQFF. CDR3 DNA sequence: TGTGCCAGCAGTGACAGGGGCTCCTACAATGAGCAGTTCTTC.

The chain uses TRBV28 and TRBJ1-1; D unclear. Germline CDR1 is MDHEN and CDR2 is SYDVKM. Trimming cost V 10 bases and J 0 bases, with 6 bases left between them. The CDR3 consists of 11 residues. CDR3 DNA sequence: TGTGCCACCATTTTGAACACTGAAGCTTTCTTT. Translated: CATILNTEAFF.

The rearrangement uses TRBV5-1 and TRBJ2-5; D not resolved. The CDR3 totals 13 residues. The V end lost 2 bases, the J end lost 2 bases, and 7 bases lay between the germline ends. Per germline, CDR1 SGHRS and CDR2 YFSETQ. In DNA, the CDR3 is TGCGCCAGCAGCTTCGGTCCTCAAGAGACCCAGTACTTC. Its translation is CASSFGPQETQYF.

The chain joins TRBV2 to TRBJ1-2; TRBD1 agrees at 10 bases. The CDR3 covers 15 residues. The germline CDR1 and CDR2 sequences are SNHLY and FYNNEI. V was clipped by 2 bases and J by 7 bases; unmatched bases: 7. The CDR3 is CASSERSTGGSGYTF. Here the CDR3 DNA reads TGTGCCAGCAGTGAAAGGTCGACAGGGGGCTCTGGCTACACCTTC.

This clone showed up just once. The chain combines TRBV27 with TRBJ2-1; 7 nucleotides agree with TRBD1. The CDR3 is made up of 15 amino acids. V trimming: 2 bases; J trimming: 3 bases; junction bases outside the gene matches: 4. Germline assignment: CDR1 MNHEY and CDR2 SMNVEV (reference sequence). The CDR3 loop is CASSLLGQYYNEQFF. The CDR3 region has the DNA TGTGCCAGCAGTTTACTGGGACAGTACTACAATGAGCAGTTCTTC.

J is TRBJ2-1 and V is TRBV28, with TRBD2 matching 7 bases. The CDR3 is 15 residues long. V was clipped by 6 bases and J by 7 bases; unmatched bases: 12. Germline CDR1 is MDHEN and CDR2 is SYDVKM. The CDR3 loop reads CASSSGLVTMNEQFF. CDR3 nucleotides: TGTGCCAGCAGCAGCGGACTAGTGACCATGAATGAGCAGTTCTTC.

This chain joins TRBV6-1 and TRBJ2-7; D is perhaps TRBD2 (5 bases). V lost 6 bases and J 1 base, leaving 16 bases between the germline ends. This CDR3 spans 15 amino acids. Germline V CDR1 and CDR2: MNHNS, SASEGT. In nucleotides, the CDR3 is TGTGCCAGCAGCCAATGGACTTACGAGTCCTACGAGCAGTACTTC. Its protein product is CASSQWTYESYEQYF.